This T cell receptor (beta chain) came from a study of PD-1 blockade in classical Hodgkin lymphoma. Study outcomes and limitations: Patients excluded were those beginning nivolumab under 1 year after ASCT. There remain no defined causes for the repertoire differences, which possibly reflect disease activity or prior therapy. According to reports, newly diagnosed patients had lower baseline TCR diversity than healthy donors, and relapsed/refractory patients had lower baseline TCR diversity still.

Profiling relied on immunoSEQ multiplex PCR, and the TCRdb table lists in-frame clones only, not all of them. The profile covers roughly 24,000 clones, with 80% to 90% appearing a single time and 7.5% to 9.5% taken by the ten largest. As regards this clone: Antigen unknown.

CDR3 size: 17 residues. Germline V gene data show CDR1 as KGHSH and CDR2 as LQKENI. With 3 bases clipped from V and 0 bases from J, the junction kept 5 bases outside the gene matches. Each and every patient relapsed after autologous stem cell transplantation, and patients got differing brentuximab vedotin exposure. The chain couples TRBV18 to TRBJ1-4; 9 positions match TRBD1. This specimen consisted of peripheral blood mononuclear cells (PBMCs), obtained before the second cycle of nivolumab. The clonotype originates from a human donor with classical Hodgkin lymphoma. For the CDR3, the DNA is TGTGCCAGCTCACCGAGACAGGGGGGAGCAACTAATGAAAAACTGTTTTTT. This sequence encodes CASSPRQGGATNEKLFF.